The T cell receptor (beta chain) described here comes from a study of shared clonotypes between healthy human individuals. In the study overall: Three plates were used per donor for CD4 naive, three for CD4 memory, two for CD8 naive and one for CD8 memory. Overall study findings and caveats: Limitation of the genetic and exposure-history diversity represented came from the few donors.

The count of this clone is one. What it binds is not known. Naive CD8 cells lacked CD45RO, underwent positive selection for CCR7 and left out terminally differentiated effector memory CD45RA+ cells. Within Nashville, Tennessee resided all donors, each a Caucasian adult. Repertoires were generated with immunoSEQ multiplex PCR, while TCRdb's copy carries only in-frame clones and drops some. Of roughly 810,000 clones in the sample, about 96% were seen once. Per germline, CDR1 MGHDK and CDR2 SYGVNS. CDR3 size: 15 residues. With V trimmed by 5 bases and J by 0 bases, 4 bases remained unmatched. This chain uses TRBV25-1 with TRBJ1-1; 9 nucleotides agree with TRBD1. The specimen sequenced was naive CD8+ T cells sorted from blood. This TCR came from a man younger than 40 in good health. The CDR3: CASSWTGAMNTEAFF. Written as DNA, the CDR3 is TGTGCCAGCAGTTGGACAGGGGCCATGAACACTGAAGCTTTCTTT.